Detailed here is one TCR beta chain. TCRdb keeps only in-frame clones here, not all; method: immunoSEQ multiplex PCR. The data hold roughly 140,000 clones, with roughly 80% observed a single time. This sample stems from a study of blood T cell repertoires in COVID-19. CDR3 length equals 17 residues. Germline V gene lookup returns CDR1 MNHNS and CDR2 SASEGT. Trimming at V came to 0 bases and at J to 3 bases, leaving 8 bases not matched to a gene. Material for sequencing was peripheral blood. This chain links TRBV6-1 with TRBJ1-5; 7 bases align to TRBD1. The origin of this receptor is a human donor in a cohort sampled during active COVID-19. The CDR3 region is CASSEAWGQGDNQPQHF. DNA for the CDR3: TGTGCCAGCAGTGAAGCGTGGGGGCAGGGGGACAATCAGCCCCAGCATTTT.